The rows below give T cell receptor beta chains drawn from one sample of a study of blood T cell repertoires in COVID-19. Clones were sequenced by immunoSEQ multiplex PCR, and TCRdb holds only the in-frame ones, with some missing. The sample consists of 120,000 to 150,000 clones, roughly nine tenths of them appearing once. Source material: peripheral blood. All receptors derive from a human donor in a cohort sampled during active COVID-19. Each CDR3 is given with its conserved first and last residue. The order of the fields is V gene, D gene, clone size, J gene, CDR3 DNA, CDR3 protein. A D gene is named only where the DNA matches it firmly. Where a row states a size, it is once, few, many or the class of an expanded clone; other rows omit it.

>TRBV7-6|TRBD1|NA|TRBJ2-1
TGTGCCAGCAGCACCGGGACAGGAGGGTACAATGAGCAGTTCTTC
CASSTGTGGYNEQFF
>TRBV6-2/TRBV6-3|TRBD1|few|TRBJ1-5
TGTGCCAGCAGTTACAACAGGGGGCTGTATATAGACGGCAATCAGCCCCAGCATTTT
CASSYNRGLYIDGNQPQHF
>TRBV5-6|TRBD2|NA|TRBJ2-1
TGTGCCAGCAGCCGAAGACTAGCGGGGATGGATGAGCAGTTCTTC
CASSRRLAGMDEQFF
>TRBV2|TRBD1|NA|TRBJ1-2
TGTGCCAGCAGTGCAGGACAGGGTGGTGGCTACACCTTC
CASSAGQGGGYTF
>TRBV5-4|TRBD2|NA|TRBJ2-2
TGTGCCAGCAGCCCACCCCCTCTAGCGGGGGGGGGAACCGGGGAGCTGTTTTTT
CASSPPPLAGGGTGELFF
>TRBV4-2|TRBD1|NA|TRBJ1-5
TGTGCCAGCAGCCAGGGACAGCCCAATCAGCCCCAGCATTTT
CASSQGQPNQPQHF
>TRBV7-2|NA|NA|TRBJ1-2
TGTGCCAGCAGCTTCGATCGTACAGGGAGTGGCTACACCTTC
CASSFDRTGSGYTF
>TRBV5-8|NA|NA|TRBJ1-1
TGTGCCAGCCCTTATCCCCCCCGGGTACCGAACACTGAAGCTTTCTTT
CASPYPPRVPNTEAFF
>TRBV4-1|NA|NA|TRBJ2-2
TGCGCCAGCAGCCAAGTTGGCCGCACCGGGGAGCTGTTTTTT
CASSQVGRTGELFF
>TRBV3-1/TRBV3-2|NA|NA|TRBJ1-1
TGTGCCAGCAGCCAAGATAAATTCGGGGGTATGAACACTGAAGCTTTCTTT
CASSQDKFGGMNTEAFF
>TRBV5-1|TRBD1|NA|TRBJ2-7
TGCGCCAGCAGCATCGGACAGGGGAACGACGAGCAGTACTTC
CASSIGQGNDEQYF
>TRBV2|TRBD2|NA|TRBJ2-2
TGTGCCAGCAGCCGGACTAGCGGGGGACCGAACACCGGGGAGCTGTTTTTT
CASSRTSGGPNTGELFF
>TRBV4-3|NA|NA|TRBJ2-1
TGCGCCAGCAGCGGCCTAGCCGGTGAGCAGTTCTTC
CASSGLAGEQFF
>TRBV19|NA|once|TRBJ2-6
TGTGCCAGTAGCCTCGCCCGTCGGTTTGGGGCCAACGTCCTGACTTTC
CASSLARRFGANVLTF
>TRBV11-2|NA|NA|TRBJ1-2
TGTGCCAGCAGCTTAGGAGGGTCCTATGGCTACACCTTC
CASSLGGSYGYTF
>TRBV5-6|NA|NA|TRBJ1-6
TGTGCCAGCAGCTTGGACCAGGGGCGAGGACCCCTCCACTTT
CASSLDQGRGPLHF
>TRBV5-1|NA|NA|TRBJ2-1
TGCGCCAGCAGCTTGGCCGTTAACAATGAGCAGTTCTTC
CASSLAVNNEQFF
>TRBV4-2|TRBD2|NA|TRBJ2-1
TGTGCCAGCAGCCTAGCGGGCCGAGACAATGAGCAGTTCTTC
CASSLAGRDNEQFF
>TRBV5-1|TRBD1|NA|TRBJ2-3
TGCGCCAGCAGCGGACAGGGAACAGATACGCAGTATTTT
CASSGQGTDTQYF
>TRBV2|NA|NA|TRBJ1-2
TGTGCCAGCAGTCAGAACTATGGCTACACCTTC
CASSQNYGYTF
>TRBV5-1|TRBD2|NA|TRBJ2-1
TGCGCCAGCAGCTGGACTAGCCTATCCTACAATGAGCAGTTCTTC
CASSWTSLSYNEQFF
>TRBV4-1|NA|NA|TRBJ1-2
TGCGCCAGCAGCCAAGTAGCAGGGAACTATGGCTACACCTTC
CASSQVAGNYGYTF
>TRBV5-1|TRBD1|NA|TRBJ1-1
TGCGCCAGCAGCTGGGCCCCAGGGGGGAGGACTGAAGCTTTCTTT
CASSWAPGGRTEAFF
>TRBV7-2|NA|NA|TRBJ2-1
TGTGCCAGCAGCTTACCAGATGAGCAGTTCTTC
CASSLPDEQFF
>TRBV5-1|NA|NA|TRBJ1-2
TGCGCCAGCAGCCAAACGGAGGACCTCTATGGCTACACCTTC
CASSQTEDLYGYTF
>TRBV7-7|TRBD2|NA|TRBJ2-5
TGTGCTAGCAGCTTAGTGGCCGGGGGGGGACAAGAGACCCAGTACTTC
CASSLVAGGGQETQYF
>TRBV5-5|NA|NA|TRBJ2-1
TGTGCCAGCAGCCTGGGACGGAACGTAGCATCCTACAATGAGCAGTTCTTC
CASSLGRNVASYNEQFF
>TRBV15|NA|NA|TRBJ1-2
TGTGCCACCAGCAGAGACGGTGGCTATGGCTACACCTTC
CATSRDGGYGYTF
>TRBV9|TRBD1|NA|TRBJ2-1
TGTGCCAGCAGCGTAGGCGGGGGGACAGGGGTTTCCTACAATGAGCAGTTCTTC
CASSVGGGTGVSYNEQFF
>TRBV7-8|NA|NA|TRBJ1-4
TGTGCCAGCAGCTCCCGTCCAGGGTCCGAAAAACTGTTTTTT
CASSSRPGSEKLFF
>TRBV24-1|NA|NA|TRBJ1-5
TGTGCCACCAGTGGGTCCGGGACAAGGGTCAATCAGCCCCAGCATTTT
CATSGSGTRVNQPQHF
>TRBV5-5|NA|NA|TRBJ2-7
TGTGCCAGCAGCTTGGTGGGGGGCTCCTACGAGCAGTACTTC
CASSLVGGSYEQYF
>TRBV4-3|TRBD2|NA|TRBJ2-3
TGCGCCAGCAGCCAAGATGTCGGTAGCGGGGATAGCACAGATACGCAGTATTTT
CASSQDVGSGDSTDTQYF
>TRBV5-4|NA|few|TRBJ1-1
TGTGCCAGCAGCACATGGACTCACTGGAACACTGAAGCTTTCTTT
CASSTWTHWNTEAFF
>TRBV29-1|TRBD2|NA|TRBJ2-3
TGCAGCGCCTCTCACGGGGGAGGGGATACGCAGTATTTT
CSASHGGGDTQYF
>TRBV5-4|TRBD2|NA|TRBJ2-6
TGTGCCAGCAGGCCCCGGGGGGTAGCCGGGGCCAACGTCCTGACTTTC
CASRPRGVAGANVLTF
>TRBV18|NA|NA|TRBJ1-1
TGTGCCAGCTCACCACCGGGGGGAAGGGGCACTGAAGCTTTCTTT
CASSPPGGRGTEAFF
>TRBV5-1|NA|NA|TRBJ2-1
TGCGCCAGCAGCTTGGCGGGGAGTGAGCAGTTCTTC
CASSLAGSEQFF
>TRBV20-1|NA|NA|TRBJ2-3
TGCAGTGCTAGTCTGTCGGGGAGAAGCACAGATACGCAGTATTTT
CSASLSGRSTDTQYF
>TRBV5-1|TRBD1|NA|TRBJ2-5
TGCGCCAGCAGCTGGTTGGGACAGGAACAAGAGACCCAGTACTTC
CASSWLGQEQETQYF
>TRBV7-9|TRBD2|NA|TRBJ2-3
TGTGCCAGCAGCCGGCTAGCGGGGGGTAGCACAGATACGCAGTATTTT
CASSRLAGGSTDTQYF
>TRBV6-4|TRBD2|once|TRBJ2-3
TGTGCCAGCAGTGTCAACGGGGGGGTCCCAGATACGCAGTATTTT
CASSVNGGVPDTQYF
>TRBV4-1|TRBD2|NA|TRBJ2-2
TGCGCCAGCAGCCTAGCGGGGGGTGTCACCGGGGAGCTGTTTTTT
CASSLAGGVTGELFF
>TRBV7-2|TRBD1|NA|TRBJ2-3
TGTGCCAGCAGCCAGGACAGGGGGACCACAGATACGCAGTATTTT
CASSQDRGTTDTQYF
>TRBV4-2|NA|few|TRBJ1-5
TGTGCCAGCAGCCAAACAGGAGGGGACAATCAGCCCCAGCATTTT
CASSQTGGDNQPQHF
>TRBV19|TRBD1|NA|TRBJ2-1
TGTGCCAGTAGTAACCCAGGGGGCGCGGCCTACAATGAGCAGTTCTTC
CASSNPGGAAYNEQFF
>TRBV19|NA|NA|TRBJ1-5
TGTGCCAGTAGTATGGGGACCGGCAGGGGCGGTCAGCCCCAGCATTTT
CASSMGTGRGGQPQHF
>TRBV6-6|NA|NA|TRBJ2-3
TGTGCCAGTGGGGGGGGCGGCACAGATACGCAGTATTTT
CASGGGGTDTQYF
>TRBV7-2|TRBD1|NA|TRBJ2-1
TGTGCCAGCAGCTTAGAGGGGACAGTTTCCTACAATGAGCAGTTCTTC
CASSLEGTVSYNEQFF
>TRBV7-2|TRBD1|NA|TRBJ2-3
TGTGCCAGCAGCCCGGACAGGGGTTTTACAGATACGCAGTATTTT
CASSPDRGFTDTQYF
>TRBV18|TRBD1|NA|TRBJ1-2
TGTGCCAGCCGACAGGGAAACTATGGCTACACCTTC
CASRQGNYGYTF
>TRBV5-1|NA|NA|TRBJ1-1
TGCGCCAGCAGCCGCGGGAACGGGAACACTGAAGCTTTCTTT
CASSRGNGNTEAFF
>TRBV14|TRBD1|once|TRBJ2-3
TGTGCCAGCAGCCGGACAGGGGGCACAGATACGCAGTATTTT
CASSRTGGTDTQYF
>TRBV6-5|TRBD2|NA|TRBJ2-3
TGTGCCAGCTGCCGACGGGGGGGGAGCACAGATACGCAGTATTTT
CASCRRGGSTDTQYF
>TRBV10-3|TRBD1|once|TRBJ1-1
TGTGCCATCAGTGGACAGGGGGGTAACACTGAAGCTTTCTTT
CAISGQGGNTEAFF
>TRBV7-3|NA|NA|TRBJ2-1
TGTGCCAGCAGTGAACCAGGGGACGAGCAGTTCTTC
CASSEPGDEQFF
>TRBV2|TRBD1|few|TRBJ2-7
TGTGCCAGCAGTAATCCGGGACAGGGGCTGCCCACCTCCTACGAGCAGTACTTC
CASSNPGQGLPTSYEQYF
>TRBV25-1|NA|NA|TRBJ1-4
TGTGCCAGCAGAGGATGGGGGCTAGATGAAAAACTGTTTTTT
CASRGWGLDEKLFF
>TRBV7-2|NA|NA|TRBJ1-4
TGTGCCAGCAGCTTAGGGGCGGGCAGACCGGGGGAAAAACTGTTTTTT
CASSLGAGRPGEKLFF